This T cell receptor (beta chain) was sequenced during a study of read filtering for tumor transcriptome and immune sequencing. Whole-study context: Patients were approximately 18 male and 11 to 15 female, mean age 65.9 years, range about 45 to 85. Revised staging placed under ten patients in R-ISS I, about 15 in II, six or seven in III. Study outcomes and limitations: IR-seq captured clonotypes deeper and more reliably than RNA-seq.

Sampling of bone marrow took place during active disease in every patient. V gave up 4 bases and J gave up 0 bases, with 7 bases separating them. CDR1 is MNHEY and CDR2 is SVGAGI in the germline V gene. The CDR3 loop spans 14 amino acids. This library used approximately 390 ng RNA and molecular barcoded adaptors spanning alpha/delta and beta/gamma chains. TCRdb passed the reads through MiXCR, listing each CDR3 protein once. The sample lists about 35,000 distinct CDR3 sequences, approximately 15% occurring once. There are many counts of this clonotype. The antigen is not known. Sequenced: a population of CD138-negative cells sorted from bone marrow. The sequence was obtained from a donor at least 40 years old with multiple myeloma. V gene TRBV6-5 combines with J gene TRBJ1-5; D gene ambiguous. Here the CDR3 reads CASSSTYSNQPQHF. The CDR3 DNA follows: TGTGCCAGCAGTTCCACATATAGCAATCAGCCCCAGCATTTT.